This T cell receptor (beta chain) stems from a study of blood T cell repertoires in COVID-19. How the authors handled the data: Reference gene primer amplification in the assay estimated nucleated cell counts. The method was immunoSEQ multiplex PCR; TCRdb's version includes in-frame clones alone and lacks a portion of them. D and trimming were read from the DNA, whereas the V and J calls and clone size are those reported in that table. The table has about 240,000 clones, around 83% seen once. The CDR3 spans 14 residues. V shed 10 bases and J shed 0 bases, with 15 bases lying between them. Germline V gene lookup returns CDR1 ENHRY and CDR2 SYGVKD.

The chain couples TRBV10-3 to TRBJ1-1; possibly TRBD1 for D (5 bases). The sequence derives from a woman aged 80 or over with acute or convalescent COVID-19. The specimen sequenced was peripheral blood. CDR3: CATLLGGLNTEAFF. The CDR3 DNA reads as TGTGCCACCCTACTGGGGGGTTTGAACACTGAAGCTTTCTTT.